Listed below are T cell receptor beta chains from one sample, sequenced in a study of blood T cell repertoires in COVID-19. Sequencing used immunoSEQ multiplex PCR; TCRdb keeps in-frame clones, though not all of them. The data show roughly 140,000 clones, with roughly nine tenths seen just once and about 16% held by the top ten. Sequenced sample: peripheral blood. The receptors shown here come from a woman aged 35 to 49 with acute or convalescent COVID-19. Both conserved end residues are part of each CDR3. A D gene is named only where the DNA matches it firmly. Clone size is given for some rows only: seen once, a few or many times, or a class if the clone is expanded.

clone_size,d_call,v_call,j_call,cdr3_aa,cdr3_nt
few,TRBD2,TRBV29-1,TRBJ2-7,CSVGSGTNSYEQYF,TGCAGCGTTGGATCCGGGACTAACAGTTACGAGCAGTACTTC
-,TRBD2,TRBV15,TRBJ2-1,CATSIGTSGMVEQFF,TGTGCCACCAGCATCGGGACTAGCGGGATGGTTGAGCAGTTCTTC
-,TRBD1,TRBV14,TRBJ1-1,CASSQRQGNTEAFF,TGTGCCAGCAGCCAAAGACAGGGGAACACTGAAGCTTTCTTT
once,-,TRBV28,TRBJ2-7,CASSLQGNEQYF,TGTGCCAGCAGTCTACAGGGTAACGAGCAGTACTTC
-,-,TRBV24-1,TRBJ1-5,CATSDTGPNQPQHF,TGTGCCACCAGTGACACAGGCCCCAATCAGCCCCAGCATTTT
-,TRBD1,TRBV15,TRBJ2-2,CATSRDPDRANTGELFF,TGTGCCACCAGCAGAGACCCGGACAGGGCGAACACCGGGGAGCTGTTTTTT
-,-,TRBV12-5,TRBJ2-3,CASGLVPHRTDTQYF,TGTGCTAGTGGTTTGGTACCACACCGCACAGATACGCAGTATTTT
-,-,TRBV27,TRBJ2-1,CASSSTGDTYNEQFF,TGTGCCAGCAGTTCGACAGGCGATACGTACAATGAGCAGTTCTTC
-,-,TRBV11-2,TRBJ2-3,CASSPRSVRFYTDTQYF,TGTGCCAGCAGCCCTCGTAGCGTGCGGTTCTACACAGATACGCAGTATTTT
-,-,TRBV18,TRBJ1-1,CASSVGAGNTEAFF,TGTGCCAGCTCAGTTGGGGCAGGGAACACTGAAGCTTTCTTT
few,-,TRBV30,TRBJ1-1,CAWNTNTEAFF,TGTGCCTGGAACACGAACACTGAAGCTTTCTTT
-,-,TRBV19,TRBJ1-2,CASSIGGRGISGYTF,TGTGCCAGTAGTATAGGGGGCAGGGGTATTAGTGGCTACACCTTC
-,-,TRBV28,TRBJ2-1,CASSSPDYTTTRFF,TGTGCCAGCAGTTCACCCGACTACACCACCACACGGTTCTTC
-,TRBD1,TRBV18,TRBJ1-4,CASSGTGREKLFF,TGTGCCAGCTCAGGGACAGGACGGGAAAAACTGTTTTTT
-,TRBD1,TRBV19,TRBJ1-3,CASTPMDRSGNTIYF,TGTGCCAGTACCCCCATGGACAGGTCTGGAAACACCATATATTTT
-,-,TRBV6-4,TRBJ2-1,CASTPGPGENTDEQFF,TGTGCCAGCACCCCGGGCCCGGGGGAGAATACCGATGAGCAGTTCTTC
-,-,TRBV9,TRBJ2-3,CASSTGTSPDTQYF,TGTGCCAGCAGCACCGGGACTTCACCAGATACGCAGTATTTT